Shown below are 18 T cell receptor beta chains from a single sample sequenced in a study of neurological immune-mediated disorders. MiXCR, run by TCRdb on the 5' RACE reads, gives a single entry per CDR3 protein. The sample carries tens of thousands of distinct CDR3 sequences, 10% recorded once. The source material was PBMCs. These receptors all come from a middle-aged man in good health.

This clonotype came up many times. The chain has TRBV6-6 and TRBJ2-7; D is undetermined. Trimming shortened V by 2 bases and J by 3 bases, and 8 bases separated the two germline ends. The CDR3 length is 13 residues. CDR1 and CDR2 (germline): MNHNY, SVGAGI (reference sequence). In nucleotides, the CDR3 is TGTGCCAGCAGTTACGAACGACTCTACGAGCAGTACTTC. Protein product: CASSYERLYEQYF.

As for this clonotype: Being one base from a much bigger clone, this may be a read error. The chain is built from TRBV6-5 and TRBJ1-5; D gene unclear. The germline CDR1 and CDR2 sequences are MNHEY and SVGAGI. The CDR3 sequence is 15 residues long. The V gene lost 6 bases and the J gene lost 1 base, with 13 bases spanning the gap. The CDR3 reads CASSPWGGSNQPQHF. The CDR3 DNA sequence: TGTGCCAGCAGCCCGTGGGGAGGGAGCAATCAGCCCCAGCATTTT.

This clonotype appeared many times. This chain uses TRBV10-3 with TRBJ2-5; 9 bases line up with TRBD1. The V segment lost 11 bases and the J segment 2 bases; nucleotides outside the gene matches: 12. The CDR3 consists of 15 residues. Germline V lookup: CDR1 ENHRY, CDR2 SYGVKD. The CDR3 DNA follows: TGTGCCTGCGGCCCGGGACAGGGTCATCAAGAGACCCAGTACTTC. It specifies CACGPGQGHQETQYF.

This clonotype was recorded many times. V is TRBV12-3 or TRBV12-4 and J is TRBJ1-2; possibly TRBD1 for D (5 bases). This CDR3 region has 12 residues. V was clipped by 8 bases and J by 8 bases, with 15 bases between them. The CDR3 region is CASRRGGLGYTF. CDR3 DNA sequence: TGTGCCAGCCGGCGGGGGGGATTGGGCTACACCTTC.

Concerning this clonotype: This may be a read error, as it is one base from a much larger clone. The CDR3 does not end in the conserved phenylalanine or tryptophan, so this is likely a read error. This chain links TRBV6-6 with TRBJ1-1, with unresolved D. The CDR3 is 13 residues long. Trimming pared 5 bases from V and 1 base from J, leaving 8 bases between. Germline-derived CDR1 and CDR2 are MNHNY and SVGAGI (reference sequence). The CDR3 coding sequence is TGTGCCAGCAGTCCGATGGGGAACACTGAAGCTTTCTCT. This codes for CASSPMGNTEAFS.

This clonotype was seen repeatedly, ten times or more. The CDR3 DNA reads TGCAGTGCTAGAGAAGGGGGGGGTGGGCAGCCCCAGCATTTT. Translation: CSAREGGGGQPQHF. This chain connects TRBV20-1 to TRBJ1-5; tentatively, D is TRBD1 (6 bases). V lost 0 bases to trimming and J lost 7 bases, with 13 bases between them. The CDR3 loop spans 14 amino acids. Germline CDR1 reads DFQATT; CDR2 reads SNEGSKA (reference sequence).

This clonotype was counted many times. This chain joins TRBV5-1 and TRBJ2-1; 7 nucleotides align to TRBD1. The germline V gene encodes CDR1 SGHRS and CDR2 YFSETQ. This CDR3 is built from 15 residues. V was pared by 0 bases and J by 8 bases, with 8 bases of the junction left unmatched. CDR3 DNA sequence: TGCGCCAGCAGCTTGGAGGGCAGGGGGATCGATGAGCAGTTCTTC. Its protein product is CASSLEGRGIDEQFF.

This clonotype was found many times. This chain uses TRBV12-3 or TRBV12-4 with TRBJ1-5; D not certain. The CDR3 consists of 13 residues. Trimming took off 4 bases at V and 3 bases at J, with 7 bases between the two ends. Here the CDR3 reads CASSSATNQPQHF. The DNA of the CDR3 is TGTGCCAGCAGTTCCGCAACCAATCAGCCCCAGCATTTT.

This clonotype was recorded at least ten times. The gene calls are TRBV6-1 and TRBJ1-3; 8 nucleotides agree with TRBD1. CDR1 and CDR2 from the germline V gene are MNHNS and SASEGT. The junction had 9 bases not matched to a gene; V was cut back by 8 bases and J by 0 bases. CDR3 size: 16 residues. CDR3 protein: CASERQGPFSGNTIYF. The CDR3 coding sequence is TGTGCCAGCGAGCGACAGGGGCCCTTCTCTGGAAACACCATATATTTT.

This clonotype was recorded at least ten times. This sequence joins TRBV2 and TRBJ1-6; TRBD1 aligns across 7 bases. Trimming took 7 bases from V and 13 from J; bases not matched to a gene: 16. Per the germline V gene, CDR1 is SNHLY and CDR2 is FYNNEI. The CDR3 sequence is 15 residues long. The CDR3 DNA is TGTGCCAGCAATCGTGGCAGCGCCCCGGGACAGCCCCTCCACTTT. It is translated as CASNRGSAPGQPLHF.

The chain uses TRBV3-1 and TRBJ2-7; 8 bases align to TRBD2. V shed 1 base, J shed 3 bases, and the junction held 5 bases outside the gene matches. CDR1 is LGHDT, CDR2 YNNKEL, per germline (reference sequence). This CDR3 comprises 15 residues. CDR3 nucleotides: TGTGCCAGCAGCCAAGTGGGGAGCGGGAGCTACGAGCAGTACTTC. Its protein product is CASSQVGSGSYEQYF.

This clonotype occurred many times. The J gene is TRBJ1-2, the V gene TRBV5-1; TRBD1 might be the D (6 bases). Trimming took off 4 bases at V and 3 bases at J, with 16 bases between the two ends. The length of the CDR3 is 15 residues. CDR1 SGHRS and CDR2 YFSETQ come from the germline V gene. CDR3 in amino acids: CASSTVEGGDYGYTF. The CDR3 DNA reads as TGCGCCAGCAGCACCGTAGAGGGGGGAGACTATGGCTACACCTTC.

On this clonotype itself: A much larger clone differs by one base, so this may be a read error. V and J are TRBV5-5 and TRBJ1-2; D unresolved. This CDR3 is built from 14 residues. The ends were cut back, 0 bases at V and 7 bases at J, with 13 bases in the middle. CDR1 is SGHKS and CDR2 is YYEKEE in the germline V gene (reference sequence). The CDR3 DNA follows: TGTGCCAGCAGCTTGGTGCGCAGGCATTCTGGCTACACCTTC. Residues: CASSLVRRHSGYTF.

This clonotype was counted at least ten times. This chain links TRBV27 with TRBJ1-2, with 9 bases fitting TRBD1. CDR1 and CDR2 from the germline V gene are MNHEY and SMNVEV (reference sequence). The CDR3 length is 12 residues. V shed 6 bases, J shed 8 bases, and the junction held 4 bases outside the gene matches. The CDR3 reads CASSPDRGGYTF. The CDR3 DNA follows: TGTGCCAGCAGCCCGGACAGGGGAGGCTACACCTTC.

In its sample, this clonotype was seen many times. The chain recombines TRBV2 with TRBJ1-2; D perhaps matches TRBD1 (5 bases). The CDR3 covers 18 residues. The germline V gene encodes CDR1 SNHLY and CDR2 FYNNEI. Trimming stripped 0 bases from V and 4 bases from J, with 21 bases between. The CDR3 region is CASSEATLGARGGYGYTF. DNA of the CDR3: TGTGCCAGCAGTGAAGCAACACTGGGAGCCCGTGGGGGCTATGGCTACACCTTC.

This chain uses TRBV20-1 with TRBJ2-1; D perhaps matches TRBD2 (6 bases). This CDR3 spans 13 amino acids. Germline V gene sequence: CDR1 DFQATT, CDR2 SNEGSKA (reference sequence). V dropped 1 base and J dropped 4 bases, with 8 bases sitting between them. The CDR3 region has the DNA TGCAGTGCTAGAGCGGGACTGTACAATGAGCAGTTCTTC. Encoded protein: CSARAGLYNEQFF.

This clonotype was recorded at least ten times. V and J are TRBV7-2 and TRBJ2-7, with D perhaps matching TRBD1 or TRBD2 (5 bases each). Trimming pared 1 base from V and 7 bases from J, leaving 20 bases between. Germline CDR1 SGHTA, CDR2 FQGNSA. The CDR3 runs 16 residues. CDR3 nucleotide sequence: TGTGCCAGCAGCTTAGAGGATTATGGCTGGGGGAGAGAGCAGTACTTC. Protein: CASSLEDYGWGREQYF.

This clonotype was seen repeatedly, ten times or more. The chain employs TRBV12-5 and TRBJ2-2; D is undetermined. V gave up 3 bases and J gave up 0 bases, with 5 bases separating them. The CDR3 has 14 amino acids. In germline, CDR1 is LGHNT, CDR2 FRNRAP. CDR3 coding DNA: TGTGCTAGTGGTTTAGGAACGAACACCGGGGAGCTGTTTTTT. It translates to CASGLGTNTGELFF.